The 9 T cell receptor beta chains below were found in one sample sequenced in a study of shared clonotypes between healthy human individuals. Naive CD8 cells were CD45RO-negative, positively selected for CCR7, excluding terminally differentiated effector memory CD45RA+ cells. Measured with immunoSEQ multiplex PCR; TCRdb has only the in-frame clones, and not every one. Here the sample spans about 1.9 million clones, just over 90% being singletons. Sequences were obtained from naive CD8+ T cells from PBMCs. The receptors here all came from a man younger than 35 in good health. Some clones in this sample may be carry-over from other donors' samples.

The count of this clone is one. The chain uses TRBV11-2 and TRBJ2-3; the match to TRBD1 covers 8 bases. Germline V gene data show CDR1 as SGHAT and CDR2 as FQNNGV. The CDR3 runs to 15 residues. Unmatched junction bases numbered 6, after V lost 1 base and J lost 6 bases. The CDR3 loop reads CASSLGGDRLDTQYF. The CDR3, as DNA: TGTGCCAGCAGCTTAGGAGGGGACAGGCTGGATACGCAGTATTTT.

The rearrangement links TRBV11-2 to TRBJ2-3; the D call may be TRBD1 or TRBD2 (6 bases each). V shed 5 bases and J shed 3 bases, with 18 bases lying between them. Germline V gene data show CDR1 as SGHAT and CDR2 as FQNNGV. The CDR3 runs 16 residues. The CDR3 nucleotides read TGTGCCAGCAGCCTCAGGGATGTAGGGGGGACAGATACGCAGTATTTT. It translates to CASSLRDVGGTDTQYF.

The chain combines TRBV27 with TRBJ1-2; D gene uncertain. Per germline, CDR1 MNHEY and CDR2 SMNVEV (reference sequence). This CDR3 is built from 13 residues. V dropped 5 bases and J dropped 5 bases, with 12 bases sitting between them. As DNA, the CDR3 is TGTGCCAGCAGTGAAAGTCGGGCTTATGGCTACACCTTC. Its translation: CASSESRAYGYTF.

V and J are TRBV2 and TRBJ2-1; D possibly uses TRBD1 or TRBD2 (6 bases each). The CDR3 has 17 amino acids. Germline V gene sequence: CDR1 SNHLY, CDR2 FYNNEI. V dropped 3 bases and J dropped 0 bases, with 15 bases sitting between them. This CDR3 reads CASSDLLGGGSYNEQFF. The CDR3 DNA sequence: TGTGCCAGCAGTGACTTACTGGGGGGCGGCTCCTACAATGAGCAGTTCTTC. Using reference TRBV2 and TRBJ2-1 for the parts outside the CDR3, the full variable domain is EPEVTQTPSHQVTQMGQEVILRCVPISNHLYFYWYRQILGQKVEFLVSFYNNEISEKSEIFDDQFSVERPDGSNFTLKIRSTKLEDSAMYFCASSDLLGGGSYNEQFFGPGTRLTVL.

Only one count was recorded for this clone. The genes are TRBV7-9 and TRBJ2-3; D perhaps matches TRBD1 (6 bases). The V gene lost 5 bases and the J gene lost 1 base, with 16 bases spanning the gap. From germline, CDR1 is SEHNR and CDR2 FQNEAQ (reference sequence). This CDR3 has 16 residues. Written as DNA, the CDR3 is TGTGCCAGCAGCCCAGGGGCGGAGAGGGGCACAGATACGCAGTATTTT. This sequence encodes CASSPGAERGTDTQYF.

The chain uses TRBV19 and TRBJ2-7, with 12 nucleotides matching TRBD2. CDR3 length: 14 residues. Germline CDR1 and CDR2: LNHDA and SQIVND (reference sequence). V was clipped by 9 bases and J by 3 bases; unmatched bases: 6. The CDR3 is CASRTSGTNYEQYF. The CDR3 DNA reads TGTGCCAGCAGGACTAGCGGGACTAACTACGAGCAGTACTTC.

The table lists this clone with a count of one. The rearrangement joins TRBV15 to TRBJ2-1; D is possibly TRBD2 (5 bases). Germline lookup yields CDR1 LNHNV and CDR2 YYDKDF (reference sequence). This CDR3 contains 15 residues. Trimming removed 1 base from V and 2 bases from J, with 9 bases in between. The CDR3 DNA reads as TGTGCCACCAGCAGAGGAGCGGAAGCCTACAATGAGCAGTTCTTC. Its protein product is CATSRGAEAYNEQFF.

The rearrangement uses TRBV9 and TRBJ2-3; D may be TRBD1 (5 bases). Per germline, CDR1 SGDLS and CDR2 YYNGEE. The CDR3 has 16 amino acids. Between the trimmed V and J ends, which lost 0 bases and 2 bases, there was a span of 13 bases. DNA for the CDR3: TGTGCCAGCAGCGTAGGCAGGGCGCAGAACACAGATACGCAGTATTTT. It is translated as CASSVGRAQNTDTQYF.

With regard to this clone: At the DNA level, this CDR3 is encoded by other sequences in the same sample as well. The chain couples TRBV5-4 to TRBJ2-2; no definite D call. CDR3 length: 12 amino acids. Germline CDR1 reads SGHNT; CDR2 reads YYREEE (reference sequence). The ends were cut back, 6 bases at V and 5 bases at J, with 8 bases in the middle. The DNA of the CDR3 is TGTGCCAGCACCTTAGGGACCGGGGAGCTGTTTTTT. It encodes CASTLGTGELFF. Looking up the rest from reference TRBV5-4 and TRBJ2-2 gives the full variable domain: ETGVTQSPTHLIKTRGQQVTLRCSSQSGHNTVSWYQQALGQGPQFIFQYYREEENGRGNFPPRFSGLQFPNYSSELNVNALELDDSALYLCASTLGTGELFFGEGSRLTVL.